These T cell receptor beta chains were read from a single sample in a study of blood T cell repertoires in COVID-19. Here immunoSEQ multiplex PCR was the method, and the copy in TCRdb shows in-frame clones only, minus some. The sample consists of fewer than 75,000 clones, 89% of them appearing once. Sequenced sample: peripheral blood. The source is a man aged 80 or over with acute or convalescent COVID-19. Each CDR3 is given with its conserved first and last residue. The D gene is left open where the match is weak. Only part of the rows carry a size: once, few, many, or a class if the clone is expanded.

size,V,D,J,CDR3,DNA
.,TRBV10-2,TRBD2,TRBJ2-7,CASSLGGGGEQYF,TGCGCCAGCAGCCTGGGGGGGGGAGGAGAGCAGTACTTC
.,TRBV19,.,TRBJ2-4,CASSNLGGYKNIQYF,TGTGCCAGTAGTAACCTTGGGGGGTACAAAAACATTCAGTACTTC
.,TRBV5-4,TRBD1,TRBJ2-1,CASSSGQTNEQFF,TGTGCCAGCAGCTCGGGACAGACCAATGAGCAGTTCTTC
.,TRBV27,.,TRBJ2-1,CASSLDSRYNEQFF,TGTGCCAGCAGTTTAGACTCACGCTACAATGAGCAGTTCTTC
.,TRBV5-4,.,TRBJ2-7,CASSLGGNQGTYEQYF,TGTGCCAGCAGCTTGGGGGGTAACCAGGGGACCTACGAGCAGTACTTC
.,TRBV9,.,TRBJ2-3,CASSVSGGSTDTQYF,TGTGCCAGCAGCGTATCGGGGGGCAGCACAGATACGCAGTATTTT
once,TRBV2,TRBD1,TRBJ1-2,CASSVMTGMDGYTF,TGTGCCAGCAGTGTAATGACAGGGATGGATGGCTACACCTTC
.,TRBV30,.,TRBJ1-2,CAWSEGGGGYTF,TGTGCCTGGAGTGAAGGAGGCGGGGGCTACACCTTC
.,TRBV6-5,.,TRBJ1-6,CASKRSEAAPLHF,TGTGCCAGCAAGAGGTCCGAGGCGGCACCCCTCCACTTT
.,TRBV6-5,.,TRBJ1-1,CASPPGQPLNTEAFF,TGTGCCAGCCCTCCCGGACAGCCACTTAACACTGAAGCTTTCTTT
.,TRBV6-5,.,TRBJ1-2,CASRRVYGYTF,TGTGCCAGCAGGAGGGTATATGGCTACACCTTC
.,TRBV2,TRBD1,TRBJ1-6,CASSETGGYNSPLHF,TGTGCCAGCAGTGAGACAGGGGGCTATAATTCACCCCTCCACTTT
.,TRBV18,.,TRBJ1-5,CASSPSYGNNQPQHF,TGTGCCAGCTCACCCAGCTACGGGAACAATCAGCCCCAGCATTTT
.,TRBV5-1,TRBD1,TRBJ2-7,CASSLGGQGAYEQYF,TGCGCCAGCAGCTTGGGAGGACAGGGGGCCTACGAGCAGTACTTC
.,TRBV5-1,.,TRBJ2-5,CASSLQETQYF,TGCGCCAGCAGCCTGCAAGAGACCCAGTACTTC
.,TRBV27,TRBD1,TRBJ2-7,CASSSPGQTYEQYF,TGTGCCAGCAGTTCCCCGGGACAGACCTACGAGCAGTACTTC
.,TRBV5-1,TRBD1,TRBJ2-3,CASSVGQRTDTQYF,TGCGCCAGCAGCGTGGGACAGCGCACAGATACGCAGTATTTT
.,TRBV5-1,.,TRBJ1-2,CASSGTGSFYGYTF,TGCGCCAGCAGCGGAACAGGATCCTTTTATGGCTACACCTTC
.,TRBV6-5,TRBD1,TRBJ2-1,CASSYSGTEYNEQFF,TGTGCCAGCAGTTACTCGGGGACAGAATACAATGAGCAGTTCTTC
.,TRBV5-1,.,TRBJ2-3,CASCDSRTDTQYF,TGCGCCAGCTGTGACTCACGCACAGATACGCAGTATTTT
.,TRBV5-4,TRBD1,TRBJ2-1,CASSLEQGRHNEQFF,TGTGCCAGCAGCTTGGAACAGGGGAGACACAATGAGCAGTTCTTC
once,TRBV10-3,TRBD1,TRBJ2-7,CAISYQPGQGHEQYF,TGTGCCATCAGTTATCAGCCGGGACAGGGCCACGAGCAGTACTTC
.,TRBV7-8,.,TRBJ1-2,CASSHIGAQGGYTF,TGTGCCAGCAGTCATATTGGAGCTCAGGGAGGCTACACCTTC
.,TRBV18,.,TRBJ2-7,CASSPELRGLMYEQYF,TGTGCCAGCTCACCGGAACTCAGGGGCTTAATGTACGAGCAGTACTTC
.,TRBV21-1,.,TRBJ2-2,CASSKEHRAGGELFF,TGTGCCAGCAGCAAAGAGCACAGGGCGGGCGGGGAGCTGTTTTTT
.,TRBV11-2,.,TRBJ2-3,CASSLDPRVDTQYF,TGTGCCAGCAGCTTAGATCCCAGGGTAGATACGCAGTATTTT
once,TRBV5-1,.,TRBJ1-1,CASSFGPDMNTEAFF,TGCGCCAGCAGCTTCGGCCCAGACATGAACACTGAAGCTTTCTTT
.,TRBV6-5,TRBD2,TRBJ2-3,CASSYLASGSTDTQYF,TGTGCCAGCAGTTACTTGGCTAGCGGGAGCACAGATACGCAGTATTTT
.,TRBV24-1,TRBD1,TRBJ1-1,CATSDAQGANTEAFF,TGTGCCACCAGTGATGCACAGGGGGCGAACACTGAAGCTTTCTTT
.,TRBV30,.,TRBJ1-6,CAWSIDSPLHF,TGTGCCTGGAGTATCGATTCACCCCTCCACTTT
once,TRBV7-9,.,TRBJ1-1,CASSREQAEAFF,TGTGCCAGCAGCCGGGAGCAAGCTGAAGCTTTCTTT
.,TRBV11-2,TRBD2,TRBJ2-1,CASSPGTSAPVEQFF,TGTGCCAGCAGCCCCGGGACTAGCGCGCCCGTTGAGCAGTTCTTC
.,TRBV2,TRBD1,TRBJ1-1,CASSGQQGATEAFF,TGTGCCAGCAGTGGCCAACAGGGGGCCACTGAAGCTTTCTTT
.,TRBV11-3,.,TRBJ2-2,CASSLDSTTGELFF,TGTGCCAGCAGCTTAGACAGTACCACCGGGGAGCTGTTTTTT
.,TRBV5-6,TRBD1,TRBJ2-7,CASSGEPGQTYEQYF,TGTGCCAGCAGCGGGGAACCGGGACAGACATACGAGCAGTACTTC
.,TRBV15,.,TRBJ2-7,CATSIDRGNSYEQYF,TGTGCCACCAGCATCGATAGGGGCAACTCCTACGAGCAGTACTTC
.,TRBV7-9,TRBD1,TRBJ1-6,CATTRSEAGGHSPLHF,TGTGCTACAACCCGGAGCGAGGCAGGGGGACATTCACCCCTCCACTTT
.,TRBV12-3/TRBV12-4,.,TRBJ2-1,CASSLRGEQFF,TGTGCCAGCAGTTTACGGGGTGAGCAGTTCTTC
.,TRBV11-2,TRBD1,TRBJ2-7,CATRQGVSYEQYF,TGTGCCACCCGACAGGGGGTCTCCTACGAGCAGTACTTC
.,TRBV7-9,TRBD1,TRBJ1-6,CASSTRGQGGSPLHF,TGTGCCAGCAGCACTCGGGGACAGGGAGGTTCACCCCTCCACTTT
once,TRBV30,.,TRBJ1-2,CAWSDSSYGYTF,TGTGCCTGGAGTGATTCCAGCTATGGCTACACCTTC
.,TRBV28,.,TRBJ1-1,CASSFGLKNTEAFF,TGTGCCAGCAGTTTCGGACTGAAGAACACTGAAGCTTTCTTT
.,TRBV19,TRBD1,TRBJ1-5,CASSNDFGQGNQPQHF,TGTGCCAGTAGTAATGATTTTGGACAGGGGAATCAGCCCCAGCATTTT
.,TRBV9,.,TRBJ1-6,CARSGGWGGHSSPLHF,TGTGCCCGCAGCGGGGGGTGGGGGGGGCACAGTTCACCCCTCCACTTT
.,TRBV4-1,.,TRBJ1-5,CASSQQGPGQPQHF,TGCGCCAGCAGCCAACAGGGGCCGGGTCAGCCCCAGCATTTT
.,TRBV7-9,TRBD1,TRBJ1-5,CASSFSRQGDGQPQHF,TGTGCCAGCAGCTTCTCACGACAGGGGGACGGTCAGCCCCAGCATTTT
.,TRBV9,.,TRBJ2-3,CASSLNWATDTQYF,TGTGCCAGCAGTCTTAATTGGGCCACAGATACGCAGTATTTT
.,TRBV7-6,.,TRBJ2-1,CASSPDGKKNNEQFF,TGTGCCAGCAGCCCCGACGGGAAGAAAAACAATGAGCAGTTCTTC
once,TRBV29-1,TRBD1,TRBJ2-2,CSATRTGDSRGTGELFF,TGCAGCGCAACCCGGACAGGGGATAGTCGTGGGACCGGGGAGCTGTTTTTT
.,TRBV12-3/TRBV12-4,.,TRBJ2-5,CASSSARETQYF,TGTGCCAGCAGTTCAGCCCGAGAGACCCAGTACTTC
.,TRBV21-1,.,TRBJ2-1,CASSKASREAGVDEQFF,TGTGCCAGCAGCAAAGCGAGTCGGGAAGCGGGTGTGGATGAGCAGTTCTTC
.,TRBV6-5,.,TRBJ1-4,CASSPGLIVKLFF,TGTGCCAGCAGCCCCGGGTTAATAGTAAAACTGTTTTTT
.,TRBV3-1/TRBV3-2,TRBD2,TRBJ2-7,CASSQDTASGSYEQYF,TGTGCCAGCAGCCAAGATACGGCTAGCGGGAGCTACGAGCAGTACTTC
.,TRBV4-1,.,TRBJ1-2,CASSPMFRESYTF,TGCGCCAGCAGCCCAATGTTTCGGGAGAGCTACACCTTC
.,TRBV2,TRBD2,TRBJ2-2,CASSESGRGSGELFF,TGTGCCAGCAGTGAAAGCGGGAGGGGGTCCGGGGAGCTGTTTTTT
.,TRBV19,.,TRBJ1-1,CASSTGIEAFF,TGTGCCAGTAGTACAGGGATTGAAGCTTTCTTT
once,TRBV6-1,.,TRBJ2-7,CASSDRSPTYEQYF,TGTGCCAGCAGTGACAGGTCGCCTACCTACGAGCAGTACTTC
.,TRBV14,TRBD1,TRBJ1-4,CASSPRQGGEKLFF,TGTGCCAGCAGCCCCCGACAGGGTGGTGAAAAACTGTTTTTT
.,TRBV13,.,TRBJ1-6,CASSLGTGWRDRPLHF,TGTGCCAGCAGCTTAGGAACAGGCTGGAGGGATAGACCCCTCCACTTT
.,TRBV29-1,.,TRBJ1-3,CSVGQQGVGNTIYF,TGCAGCGTCGGACAACAGGGCGTAGGAAACACCATATATTTT